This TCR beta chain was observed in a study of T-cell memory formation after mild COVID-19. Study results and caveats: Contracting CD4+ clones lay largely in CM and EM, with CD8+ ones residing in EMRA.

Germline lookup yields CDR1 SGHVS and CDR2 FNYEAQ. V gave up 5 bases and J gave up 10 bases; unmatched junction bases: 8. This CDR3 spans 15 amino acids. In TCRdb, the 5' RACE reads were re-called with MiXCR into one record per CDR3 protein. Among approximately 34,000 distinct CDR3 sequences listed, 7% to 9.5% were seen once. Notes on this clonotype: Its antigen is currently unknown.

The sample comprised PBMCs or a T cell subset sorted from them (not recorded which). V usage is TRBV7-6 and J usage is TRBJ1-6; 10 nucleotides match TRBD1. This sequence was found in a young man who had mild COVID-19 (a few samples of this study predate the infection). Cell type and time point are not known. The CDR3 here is CASSARGQGRSPLHF. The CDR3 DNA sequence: TGTGCCAGCAGCGCCCGGGGACAGGGGAGGTCACCCCTCCACTTT.